The present T cell receptor beta chain was sequenced within a study of cytomegalovirus exposure and HLA in healthy donors. Study-level background: One earlier analysis, a look at 180 million or so T cells, found about 110 million unique TCR beta sequences. Study-level results: Links to common viral pathogens appeared, in a later analysis, for several of the most significant clusters. A prior analysis recorded that most TCR beta V segments were productive about 87% or about 30% of the time.

The donors were healthy bone marrow donors. Trimming removed 1 base from V and 7 bases from J, with 14 bases in between. This CDR3 is built from 14 residues. CDR1 is SGHNT, CDR2 YENEEA, per germline. This clone turned up a few times. Its antigen is still unknown. The primer mix had 60 Vbeta and 13 Jbeta primers. Profiled with immunoSEQ multiplex PCR; TCRdb holds only in-frame clones, not every one. Of approximately 150,000 clones in the sample, over 60% were seen once. The receptor was isolated from a man aged 40-55 years in good health and CMV-seropositive. Sequencing was done on a sample of PBMCs. This sequence joins TRBV11-3 and TRBJ2-7; D unresolved. CDR3 amino acids: CASSLGAQSGEQYF. In nucleotides, the CDR3 is TGTGCCAGCAGCTTAGGGGCTCAAAGTGGGGAGCAGTACTTC.